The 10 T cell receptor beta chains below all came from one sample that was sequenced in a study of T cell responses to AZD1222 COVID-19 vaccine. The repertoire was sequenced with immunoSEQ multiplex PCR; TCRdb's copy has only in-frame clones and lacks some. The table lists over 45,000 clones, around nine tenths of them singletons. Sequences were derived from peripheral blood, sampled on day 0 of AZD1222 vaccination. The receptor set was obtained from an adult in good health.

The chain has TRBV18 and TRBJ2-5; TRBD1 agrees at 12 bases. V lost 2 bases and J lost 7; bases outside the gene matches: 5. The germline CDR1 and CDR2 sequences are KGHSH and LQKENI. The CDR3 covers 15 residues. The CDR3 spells CASSPGTGGAGTQYF. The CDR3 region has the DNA TGTGCCAGCTCACCAGGGACAGGGGGCGCGGGGACCCAGTACTTC.

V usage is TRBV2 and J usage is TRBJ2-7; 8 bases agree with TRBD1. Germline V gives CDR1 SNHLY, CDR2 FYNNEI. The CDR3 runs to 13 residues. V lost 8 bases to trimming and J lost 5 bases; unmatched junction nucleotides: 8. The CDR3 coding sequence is TGTGCCAGCGAGACAGGGGTCGGGCACGAGCAGTACTTC. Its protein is CASETGVGHEQYF.

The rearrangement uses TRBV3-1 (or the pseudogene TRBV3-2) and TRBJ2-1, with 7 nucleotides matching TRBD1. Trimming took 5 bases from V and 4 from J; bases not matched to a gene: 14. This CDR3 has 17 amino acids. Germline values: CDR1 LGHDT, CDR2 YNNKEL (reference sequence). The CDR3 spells CASSYPARQGVYNEQFF. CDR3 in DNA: TGTGCCAGCAGCTATCCCGCCAGACAGGGAGTTTACAATGAGCAGTTCTTC.

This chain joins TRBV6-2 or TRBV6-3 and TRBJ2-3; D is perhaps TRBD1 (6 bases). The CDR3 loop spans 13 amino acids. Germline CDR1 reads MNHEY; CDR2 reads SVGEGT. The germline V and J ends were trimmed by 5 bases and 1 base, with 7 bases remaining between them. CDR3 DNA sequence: TGTGCCAGCAGTCCAGGGGGCACAGATACGCAGTATTTT. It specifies CASSPGGTDTQYF.

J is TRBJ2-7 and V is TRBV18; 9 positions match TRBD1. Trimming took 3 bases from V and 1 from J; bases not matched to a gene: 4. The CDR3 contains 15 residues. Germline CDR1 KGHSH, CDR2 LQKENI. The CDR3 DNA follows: TGTGCCAGCTCACCGCCGGACAGGGGTTCCTACGAGCAGTACTTC. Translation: CASSPPDRGSYEQYF. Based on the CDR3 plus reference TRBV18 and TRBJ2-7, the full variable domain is NAGVMQNPRHLVRRRGQEARLRCSPMKGHSHVYWYRQLPEEGLKFMVYLQKENIIDESGMPKERFSAEFPKEGPSILRIQQVVRGDSAAYFCASSPPDRGSYEQYFGPGTRLTVT.

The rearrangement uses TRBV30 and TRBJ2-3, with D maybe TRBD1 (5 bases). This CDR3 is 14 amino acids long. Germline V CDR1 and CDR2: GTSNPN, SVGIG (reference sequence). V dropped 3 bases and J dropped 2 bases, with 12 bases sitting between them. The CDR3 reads CAWRSQGYTDTQYF. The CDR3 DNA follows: TGTGCCTGGAGGAGTCAGGGTTACACAGATACGCAGTATTTT.

CDR3 amino acids: CASRYQGPGELFF. In DNA, the CDR3 is TGTGCCAGCAGATACCAGGGTCCCGGGGAGCTGTTTTTT. V and J are TRBV27 and TRBJ2-2; the D gene is possibly TRBD1 (5 bases). Germline lookup yields CDR1 MNHEY and CDR2 SMNVEV (reference sequence). The CDR3 length is 13 residues. Trimming pared 6 bases from V and 6 bases from J, leaving 11 bases between.

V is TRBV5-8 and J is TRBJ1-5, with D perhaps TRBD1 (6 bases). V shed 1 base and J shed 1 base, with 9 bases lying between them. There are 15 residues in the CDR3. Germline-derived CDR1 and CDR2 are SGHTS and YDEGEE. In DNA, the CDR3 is TGTGCCAGCAGCTTGCACCAGGGGAGCAATCAGCCCCAGCATTTT. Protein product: CASSLHQGSNQPQHF.

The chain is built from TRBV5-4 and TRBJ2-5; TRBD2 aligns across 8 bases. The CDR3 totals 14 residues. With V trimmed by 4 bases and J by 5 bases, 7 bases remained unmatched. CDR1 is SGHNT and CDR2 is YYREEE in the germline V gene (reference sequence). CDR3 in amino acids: CASSLPPGGETQYF. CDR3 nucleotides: TGTGCCAGCAGCCTGCCACCGGGGGGGGAGACCCAGTACTTC.

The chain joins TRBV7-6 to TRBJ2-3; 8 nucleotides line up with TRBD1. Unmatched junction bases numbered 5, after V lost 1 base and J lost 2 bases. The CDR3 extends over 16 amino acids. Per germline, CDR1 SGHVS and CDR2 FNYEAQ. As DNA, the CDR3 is TGTGCCAGCAGCTTAGATCGGACAGGGTACACAGATACGCAGTATTTT. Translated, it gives CASSLDRTGYTDTQYF. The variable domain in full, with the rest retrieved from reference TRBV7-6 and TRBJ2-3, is GAGVSQSPRYKVTKRGQDVALRCDPISGHVSLYWYRQALGQGPEFLTYFNYEAQQDKSGLPNDRFSAERPEGSISTLTIQRTEQRDSAMYRCASSLDRTGYTDTQYFGPGTRLTVL.